One sample yielded the 8 T cell receptor beta chains listed below, sequenced in a study of identical twins. TCRdb independently ran MiXCR on the 5' RACE reads; one entry per CDR3 protein. The data contain just under 650,000 distinct CDR3 sequences, about 7.1% of them singletons. The sample was also reused in another study, on yellow fever vaccine responses in identical twins.

Sequences were obtained from PBMCs. All receptors come from a woman younger than 30 in good health.

The V call is TRBV5-1, the J call TRBJ2-2, with D perhaps given as TRBD1 or TRBD2 (6 bases each). This CDR3 has 17 residues. V shed 1 base and J shed 4 bases, with 17 bases lying between them. The germline V gene has CDR1 SGHRS and CDR2 YFSETQ. DNA for the CDR3: TGCGCCAGCAGCTTGCCACTGGGCAGGGGAGGCACCGGGGAGCTGTTTTTT. This gives the protein CASSLPLGRGGTGELFF.

This clonotype was recorded a few times. The chain joins TRBV10-3 to TRBJ2-7; 8 bases match TRBD2. With V trimmed by 10 bases and J by 3 bases, 11 bases remained unmatched. The germline CDR1 and CDR2 sequences are ENHRY and SYGVKD. This CDR3 is 14 amino acids long. The CDR3 coding sequence is TGTGCCACCTTGAGCGGGAGTCCCTTCTACGAGCAGTACTTC. It codes for CATLSGSPFYEQYF.

The table lists this clonotype with many counts. The chain couples TRBV10-3 to TRBJ2-2, with a possible D match to TRBD1 (6 bases). Per the germline V gene, CDR1 is ENHRY and CDR2 is SYGVKD. Between the trimmed V and J ends, which lost 0 bases and 4 bases, there was a span of 12 bases. The CDR3 consists of 16 residues. The CDR3 is CAISESRARGTGELFF. In nucleotides, the CDR3 is TGTGCCATCAGTGAGTCACGAGCCAGGGGCACCGGGGAGCTGTTTTTT.

This clonotype was picked up many times. The rearrangement links TRBV5-1 to TRBJ2-3; 10 bases align to TRBD2. The ends lost 4 bases at V and 5 bases at J; junction bases unmatched: 16. From germline, CDR1 is SGHRS and CDR2 YFSETQ. The CDR3 length is 18 residues. CDR3 loop: CASSPPGGSGGAGDTQYF. CDR3 DNA: TGCGCCAGCAGCCCCCCCGGGGGGAGCGGGGGGGCCGGAGATACGCAGTATTTT. Together with reference TRBV5-1 and TRBJ2-3, the CDR3 gives the full variable domain: KAGVTQTPRYLIKTRGQQVTLSCSPISGHRSVSWYQQTPGQGLQFLFEYFSETQRNKGNFPGRFSGRQFSNSRSEMNVSTLELGDSALYLCASSPPGGSGGAGDTQYFGPGTRLTVL.

About this clonotype itself: One base away lies a much larger clone, so this may be a sequencing read error. The genes are TRBV3-1 and TRBJ1-1; D is perhaps TRBD1 (6 bases). The CDR3 extends over 15 amino acids. Germline lookup yields CDR1 LGHDT and CDR2 YNNKEL (reference sequence). V shed 4 bases and J shed 4 bases, with 16 bases lying between them. The CDR3 region has the DNA TGTGCCAGCAGCCCAACGGGGGGGCGGGGCACTGAAGCTTTCTTT. Translation: CASSPTGGRGTEAFF.

This clonotype occurred many times. The rearrangement joins TRBV9 to TRBJ1-1; D remains unclear. Germline V CDR1 and CDR2: SGDLS, YYNGEE. This CDR3 is 11 amino acids long. With 6 bases removed from V and 1 base from J, the gap between germline ends came to 4 bases. CDR3 nucleotides: TGTGCCAGCAACCCGAACACTGAAGCTTTCTTT. This sequence encodes CASNPNTEAFF.

V and J are TRBV7-3 and TRBJ2-2, with D perhaps matching TRBD1 or TRBD2 (6 bases each). CDR1 and CDR2 (germline): SGHTA, FQGTGA. The CDR3 totals 14 residues. Trimming cost V 3 bases and J 8 bases, with 13 bases left between them. As DNA, the CDR3 is TGTGCCAGCAGCTTTTTTACAGGGACTGGGGAGCTGTTTTTT. Encoded protein: CASSFFTGTGELFF.

The J gene is TRBJ1-5, the V gene TRBV12-3 or TRBV12-4; D uncertain. The CDR3 is 13 residues long. Trimming removed 6 bases at V and 3 bases at J, with 9 bases between. The CDR3 reads CASSPLTNQPQHF. CDR3 DNA: TGTGCCAGCAGCCCCCTAACCAATCAGCCCCAGCATTTT.